The source of this T cell receptor (beta chain) is a study of blood T cell repertoires in COVID-19. Source study methods: Amplifying reference gene primers gave estimates of nucleated cell counts. Here immunoSEQ multiplex PCR was the method, and the copy in TCRdb shows in-frame clones only, minus some. The V and J calls and clone size are taken from that table; D and trimming were inferred from the DNA. This table has 70,000 or so clones, 90% appearing once. The J segment lost 2 bases and the V segment lost 7 bases, leaving 6 bases of the junction unmatched. The CDR3 is 13 residues long. Germline values: CDR1 SQVTM, CDR2 ANQGSEA.

The source of this sequence is a young woman with acute or convalescent COVID-19. The V call is TRBV29-1, the J call TRBJ2-7; the match to TRBD2 covers 9 bases. Sequenced sample: peripheral blood. The CDR3 region has the DNA TGCAGCGCCGTGCCTAGCGGGACCTACGAGCAGTACTTC. As protein: CSAVPSGTYEQYF.